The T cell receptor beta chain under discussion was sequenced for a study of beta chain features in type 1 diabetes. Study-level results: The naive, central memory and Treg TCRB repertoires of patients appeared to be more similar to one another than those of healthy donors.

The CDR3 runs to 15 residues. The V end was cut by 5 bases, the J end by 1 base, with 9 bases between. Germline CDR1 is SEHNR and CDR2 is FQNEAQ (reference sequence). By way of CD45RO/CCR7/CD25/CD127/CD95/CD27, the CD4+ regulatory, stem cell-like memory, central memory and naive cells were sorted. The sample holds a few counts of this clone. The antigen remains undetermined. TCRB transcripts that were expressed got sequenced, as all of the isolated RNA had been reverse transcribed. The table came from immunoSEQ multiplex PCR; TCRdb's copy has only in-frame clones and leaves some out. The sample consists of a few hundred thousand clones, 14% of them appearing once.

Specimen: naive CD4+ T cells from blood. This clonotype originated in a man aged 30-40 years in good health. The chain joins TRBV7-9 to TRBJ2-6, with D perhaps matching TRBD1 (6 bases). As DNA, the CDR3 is TGTGCCAGCAGCCCAGGGGAGTCTGGGGCCAACGTCCTGACTTTC. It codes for CASSPGESGANVLTF.